This T cell receptor beta chain derives from a study of Ad26.COV2.S vaccination and SARS-CoV-2 variants. The V and J ends lost 6 bases and 5 bases respectively, with 16 bases between them. Looked up from germline, CDR1 is MNHNY and CDR2 is SVGAGI (reference sequence). The CDR3 is made up of 14 amino acids. The study, taken as a whole, reports: For non-spike TCRs, breadth in vaccine recipients resembled that in placebo recipients. Vaccinees showed greater spike-specific TCR breadth than placebo recipients.

As for this clone: Its target is unknown.

Profiled with immunoSEQ multiplex PCR; TCRdb holds only in-frame clones, not every one. This table holds over 110,000 clones, roughly 88% found once. The chain is built from TRBV6-6 and TRBJ1-2; maybe TRBD1 (6 bases). The input for sequencing was peripheral blood, taken after recovery from COVID-19. This clonotype originated in a human donor who had recovered from COVID-19. CDR3 nucleotides: TGTGCCAGCAGCCGACCGGACAGCGTTTATGGCTACACCTTC. It encodes CASSRPDSVYGYTF.